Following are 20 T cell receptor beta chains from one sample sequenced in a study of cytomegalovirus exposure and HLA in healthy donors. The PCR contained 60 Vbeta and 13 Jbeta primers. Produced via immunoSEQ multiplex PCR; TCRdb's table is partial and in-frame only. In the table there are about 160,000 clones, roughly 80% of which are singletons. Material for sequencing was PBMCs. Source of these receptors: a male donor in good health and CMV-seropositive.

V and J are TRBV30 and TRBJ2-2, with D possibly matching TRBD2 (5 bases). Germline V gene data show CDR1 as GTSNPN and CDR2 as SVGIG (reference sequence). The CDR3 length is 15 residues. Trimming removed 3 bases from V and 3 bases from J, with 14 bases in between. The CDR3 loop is CAWRRGSRYTGELFF. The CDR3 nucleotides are TGTGCCTGGAGAAGAGGGAGTAGGTACACCGGGGAGCTGTTTTTT.

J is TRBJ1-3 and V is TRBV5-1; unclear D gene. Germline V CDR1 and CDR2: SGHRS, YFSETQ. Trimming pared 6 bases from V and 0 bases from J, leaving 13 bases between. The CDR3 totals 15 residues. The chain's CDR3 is CASTHTPSSGNTIYF. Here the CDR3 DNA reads TGCGCCAGCACCCATACCCCGAGCTCTGGAAACACCATATATTTT.

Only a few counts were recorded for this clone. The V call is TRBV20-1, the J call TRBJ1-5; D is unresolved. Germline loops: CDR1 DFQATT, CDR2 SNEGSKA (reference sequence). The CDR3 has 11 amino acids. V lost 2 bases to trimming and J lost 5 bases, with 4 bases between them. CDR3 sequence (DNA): TGCAGTGCTAGAAGAGATCAGCCCCAGCATTTT. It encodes CSARRDQPQHF.

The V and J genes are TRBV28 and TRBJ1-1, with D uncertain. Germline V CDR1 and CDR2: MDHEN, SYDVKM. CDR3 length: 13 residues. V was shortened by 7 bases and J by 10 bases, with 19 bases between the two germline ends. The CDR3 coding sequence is TGTGCCAGCACCAAGGACGCTTGGCGGGGAGCTTTCTTT. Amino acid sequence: CASTKDAWRGAFF.

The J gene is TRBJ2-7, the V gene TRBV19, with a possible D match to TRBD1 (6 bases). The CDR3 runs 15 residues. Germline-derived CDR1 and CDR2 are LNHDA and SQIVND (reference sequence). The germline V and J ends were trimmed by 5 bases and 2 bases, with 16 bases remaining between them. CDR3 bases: TGTGCCAGTAGTTTACAGGGAAATGTAGCCTACGAGCAGTACTTC. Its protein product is CASSLQGNVAYEQYF.

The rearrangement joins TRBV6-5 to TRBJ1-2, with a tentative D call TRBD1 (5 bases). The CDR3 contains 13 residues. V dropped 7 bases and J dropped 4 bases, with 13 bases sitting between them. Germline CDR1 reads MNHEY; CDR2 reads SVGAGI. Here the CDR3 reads CASKAGVPYGYTF. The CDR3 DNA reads TGTGCCAGCAAGGCGGGGGTTCCCTATGGCTACACCTTC.

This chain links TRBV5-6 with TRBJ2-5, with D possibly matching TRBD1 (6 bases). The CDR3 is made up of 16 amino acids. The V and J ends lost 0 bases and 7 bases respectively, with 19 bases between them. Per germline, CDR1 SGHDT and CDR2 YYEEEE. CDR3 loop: CASSLERGAFRGTQYF. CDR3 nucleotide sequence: TGTGCCAGCAGCTTGGAGAGGGGAGCCTTCAGGGGGACCCAGTACTTC.

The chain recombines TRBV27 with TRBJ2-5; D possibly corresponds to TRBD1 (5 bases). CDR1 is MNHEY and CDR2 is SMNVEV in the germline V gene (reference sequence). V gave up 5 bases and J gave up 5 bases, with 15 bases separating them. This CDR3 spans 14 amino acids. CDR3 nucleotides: TGTGCCAGCAGTCCTTACAGGAGTGCGGAGACCCAGTACTTC. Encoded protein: CASSPYRSAETQYF.

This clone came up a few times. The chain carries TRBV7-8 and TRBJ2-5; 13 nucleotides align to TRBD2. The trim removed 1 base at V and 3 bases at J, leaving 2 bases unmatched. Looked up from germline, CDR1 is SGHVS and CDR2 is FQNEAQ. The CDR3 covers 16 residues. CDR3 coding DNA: TGTGCCAGCAGCTTAGTGGGACTAGCGGGGAAAGAGACCCAGTACTTC. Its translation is CASSLVGLAGKETQYF.

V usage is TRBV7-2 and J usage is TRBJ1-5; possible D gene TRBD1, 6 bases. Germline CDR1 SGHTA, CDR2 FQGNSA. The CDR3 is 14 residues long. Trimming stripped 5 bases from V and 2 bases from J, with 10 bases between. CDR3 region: CASSLNRGNQPQHF. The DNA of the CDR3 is TGTGCCAGCAGCCTCAACAGGGGCAATCAGCCCCAGCATTTT.

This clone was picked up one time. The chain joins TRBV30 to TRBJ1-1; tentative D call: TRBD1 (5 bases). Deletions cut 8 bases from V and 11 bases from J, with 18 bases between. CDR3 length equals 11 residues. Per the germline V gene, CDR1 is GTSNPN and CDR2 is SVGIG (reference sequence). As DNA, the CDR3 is TGTGCCGGGGCAAGGGCGTTTGGGGCTTTCTTT. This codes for CAGARAFGAFF. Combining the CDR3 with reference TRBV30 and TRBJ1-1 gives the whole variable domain SQTIHQWPATLVQPVGSPLSLECTVEGTSNPNLYWYRQAAGRGLQLLFYSVGIGQISSEVPQNLSASRPQDRQFILSSKKLLLSDSGFYLCAGARAFGAFFGQGTRLTVV.

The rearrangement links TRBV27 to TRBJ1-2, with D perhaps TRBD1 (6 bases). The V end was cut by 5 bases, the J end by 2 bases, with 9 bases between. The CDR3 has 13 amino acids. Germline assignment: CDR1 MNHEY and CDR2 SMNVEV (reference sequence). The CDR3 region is CASSLTGNYGYTF. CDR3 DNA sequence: TGTGCCAGCAGTCTAACAGGGAACTATGGCTACACCTTC.

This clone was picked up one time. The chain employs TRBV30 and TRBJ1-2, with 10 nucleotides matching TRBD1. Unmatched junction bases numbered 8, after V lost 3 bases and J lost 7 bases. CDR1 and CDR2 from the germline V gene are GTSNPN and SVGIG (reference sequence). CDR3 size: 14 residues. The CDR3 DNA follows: TGTGCCTGGAGGACAGGGGGCGTCTGGGGTGGCTACACCTTC. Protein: CAWRTGGVWGGYTF.

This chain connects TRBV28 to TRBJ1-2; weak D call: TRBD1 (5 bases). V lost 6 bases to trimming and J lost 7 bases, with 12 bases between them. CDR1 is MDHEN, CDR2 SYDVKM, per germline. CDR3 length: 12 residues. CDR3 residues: CASRPAGGGYTF. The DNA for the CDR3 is TGTGCCAGCAGACCGGCGGGGGGTGGCTACACCTTC.

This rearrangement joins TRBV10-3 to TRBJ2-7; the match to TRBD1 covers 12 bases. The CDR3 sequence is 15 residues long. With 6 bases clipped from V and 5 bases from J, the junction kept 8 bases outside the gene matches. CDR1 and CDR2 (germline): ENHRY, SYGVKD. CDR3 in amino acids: CAIRGAGTGGDEQYF. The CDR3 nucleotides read TGTGCCATCAGGGGGGCGGGGACAGGGGGCGACGAGCAGTACTTC.

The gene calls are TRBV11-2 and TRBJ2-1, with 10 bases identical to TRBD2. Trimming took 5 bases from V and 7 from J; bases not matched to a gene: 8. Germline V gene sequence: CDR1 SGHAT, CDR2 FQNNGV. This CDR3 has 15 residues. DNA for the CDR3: TGTGCCAGCAGCCCGCGAGCGGGGGGGCGTAATGAGCAGTTCTTC. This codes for CASSPRAGGRNEQFF.

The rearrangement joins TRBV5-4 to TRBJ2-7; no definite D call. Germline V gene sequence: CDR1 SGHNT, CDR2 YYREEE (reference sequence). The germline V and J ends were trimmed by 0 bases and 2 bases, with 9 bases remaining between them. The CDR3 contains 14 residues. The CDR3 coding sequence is TGTGCCAGCAGCTTGGGACTTGCTACCTACGAGCAGTACTTC. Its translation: CASSLGLATYEQYF. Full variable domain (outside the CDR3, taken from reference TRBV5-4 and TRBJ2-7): ETGVTQSPTHLIKTRGQQVTLRCSSQSGHNTVSWYQQALGQGPQFIFQYYREEENGRGNFPPRFSGLQFPNYSSELNVNALELDDSALYLCASSLGLATYEQYFGPGTRLTVT.

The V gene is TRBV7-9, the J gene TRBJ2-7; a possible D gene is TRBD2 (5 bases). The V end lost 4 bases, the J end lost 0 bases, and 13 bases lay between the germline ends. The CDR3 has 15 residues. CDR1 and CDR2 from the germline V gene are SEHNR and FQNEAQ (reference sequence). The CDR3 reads CASSSPLAGSYEQYF. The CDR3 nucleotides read TGTGCCAGCAGCTCCCCCCTAGCTGGCTCCTACGAGCAGTACTTC.

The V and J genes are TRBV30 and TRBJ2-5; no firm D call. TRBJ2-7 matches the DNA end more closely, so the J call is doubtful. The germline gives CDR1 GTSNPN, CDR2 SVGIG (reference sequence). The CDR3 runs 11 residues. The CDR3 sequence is CAWRREYEQYF. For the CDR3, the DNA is TGTGCCTGGAGGCGAGAATACGAGCAGTACTTC.

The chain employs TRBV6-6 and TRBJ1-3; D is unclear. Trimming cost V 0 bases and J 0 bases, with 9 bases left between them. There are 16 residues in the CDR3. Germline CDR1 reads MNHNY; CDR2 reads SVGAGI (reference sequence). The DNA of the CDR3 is TGTGCCAGCAGTTACTCCCACCCCGGCTCTGGAAACACCATATATTTT. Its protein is CASSYSHPGSGNTIYF.